Reported below is one T cell receptor beta chain. What it recognizes is unknown. This specimen comes from a study of T cell repertoires in cytomegalovirus infection. In the study overall: It was the public TCR beta signatures that indicated both CMV infection and matching HLA type.

V lost 1 base and J lost 3, with 15 bases in between. This CDR3 has 16 residues. Looked up from germline, CDR1 is SGHVS and CDR2 is FNYEAQ. One entry per CDR3 protein results from TCRdb running MiXCR on the reads. The data show fewer than 1,000,000 distinct CDR3 sequences, less than 35% seen once. Whole-study results and caveats: In two of eight donors, the top clonotype was HLA-C-restricted CMV-specific.

The specimen was cultured CD8+ T cells from PBMCs, collected from culture after CMV antigen stimulation. The source is a human donor in good health (CMV status not recorded). Some clones in this sample may be carry-over from other donors' samples. This sequence joins TRBV7-6 and TRBJ1-1; TRBD1 is a possible D gene (6 bases). The CDR3 DNA reads TGTGCCAGCAGCTTAGAAGGGACGGGGGGCTACACTGAAGCTTTCTTT. Translated: CASSLEGTGGYTEAFF.